This T cell receptor (beta chain) was retrieved from a study of blood T cell repertoires in COVID-19. Study information: T cells, B-cell-depleted T cells, or PBMCs provided the cDNA or gDNA that served as material.

Seattle's cohort entered during active infection and was followed longitudinally. As originally analysed: For nucleated cells, counts were estimated from reference gene primer amplification. Libraries were prepared by immunoSEQ multiplex PCR; TCRdb keeps only in-frame clonotypes and omits some of them. The V and J calls and clone size come from that table; D and trimming were worked out from the DNA. Seen here are roughly 200,000 clones, roughly three quarters observed once, and the top ten hold 12%. Germline V lookup: CDR1 SGHVS, CDR2 FQNEAQ. The CDR3 spans 14 residues. The V segment lost 5 bases and the J segment 8 bases; nucleotides outside the gene matches: 9.

The sequenced material came from peripheral blood. The source of this sequence is a woman aged 80 or older with COVID-19, enrolled during active disease. This rearrangement joins TRBV7-8 to TRBJ2-1; 7 bases are shared with TRBD1. In nucleotides, the CDR3 is TGTGCCAGCAGCCGGGACACAGGGGTCGATGAGCAGTTCTTC. Its protein product is CASSRDTGVDEQFF.